This TCR beta chain came from a study of T cell repertoires in cytomegalovirus infection. Study-wide context: Recently described HLA-C-restricted plus well-studied HLA-B-restricted CMV epitopes were used. Based on public TCR beta signatures, there were indications of CMV infection and of a matching HLA type.

As regards this clonotype: No antigen is known for it.

General observations from the study: Cumulative public TCR beta family frequency identified carriers of CMV plus the relevant HLA.

MiXCR, run by TCRdb on the reads, gives a single entry per CDR3 protein. Among some 350,000 distinct CDR3 sequences listed, approximately 30% were seen once. This CDR3 has 15 amino acids. Germline lookup yields CDR1 MNHGY and CDR2 SAAAGT. Trimming took 7 bases from V and 2 from J; bases not matched to a gene: 8. V and J are TRBV6-8 and TRBJ2-1; TRBD1 matches 7 bases. The source material was cultured PBMCs, sampled from culture after CMV antigen stimulation. This receptor was obtained from a human donor in good health (CMV status not recorded). Some clones in this sample may be carry-over from other donors' samples. CDR3 sequence reads: CASNTLRGTYNEQFF. CDR3 bases: TGTGCCAGCAACACGCTCAGGGGGACCTACAATGAGCAGTTCTTC.